This paragraph covers one T cell receptor beta chain sequence. This sample was included in a study of blood T cell repertoires in COVID-19. The wider study: Samples representing acute and convalescent COVID-19 were sourced from the United States, Italy and Spain. PBMCs, B-cell-depleted T cells, or T cells were the source of the cDNA or gDNA that made up the material.

Authors' methods: It was from reference gene primer amplification that nucleated cell counts were estimated. The protocol was immunoSEQ multiplex PCR, while the TCRdb copy is restricted to in-frame clones and leaves out a portion. V, J and clone size are taken as reported in that table, and D and trimming were inferred from the DNA itself. The table lists around 210,000 clones, approximately 87% of them singletons. The length of the CDR3 is 18 residues. Trimming took 4 bases from V and 0 from J; bases not matched to a gene: 8. Germline V gene sequence: CDR1 LNHDA, CDR2 SQIVND (reference sequence). The rearrangement joins TRBV19 to TRBJ2-6; 8 positions agree with TRBD1. The specimen sequenced was peripheral blood. The receptor comes from a woman between 70 and 85 years old with acute or convalescent COVID-19. CDR3 sequence reads: CASSNRDRHFSGANVLTF. CDR3 coding DNA: TGTGCCAGTAGTAACCGGGACAGGCATTTCTCTGGGGCCAACGTCCTGACTTTC.